The rows below give T cell receptor beta chains drawn from one sample of a study of shared clonotypes between healthy human individuals. The table came from immunoSEQ multiplex PCR; TCRdb's copy has only in-frame clones and leaves some out. The sample lists about 580,000 clones; roughly 98% were seen once. The sample comprised naive CD8+ T cells sorted from blood. These receptors were collected from a man aged 25 to 45 in good health. CDR3s include the opening cysteine and the closing phenylalanine or tryptophan. Fields, in order: J gene, V gene, D gene, clone size, CDR3 protein, CDR3 DNA. A D gene is named only where the DNA matches it firmly. Expanded clones get a size class; other rows say once, few or many, or leave the size out.

>TRBJ1-2|TRBV7-9|.|.
CASTTAQGSGYTF
TGTGCCAGCACAACAGCACAGGGAAGTGGCTACACCTTC
>TRBJ1-2|TRBV29-1|.|.
CSVEDNWVANYGYTF
TGCAGCGTTGAAGATAATTGGGTAGCTAACTATGGCTACACCTTC
>TRBJ2-1|TRBV28|TRBD1|.
CASRDRKFNEQFF
TGTGCCAGCCGGGACAGAAAATTCAATGAGCAGTTCTTC
>TRBJ2-5|TRBV13|.|.
CASSLEGSQETQYF
TGTGCCAGCAGCTTAGAGGGCAGTCAAGAGACCCAGTACTTC
>TRBJ2-2|TRBV10-3|.|.
CAIKVNTGELFF
TGTGCCATCAAGGTGAACACCGGGGAGCTGTTTTTT
>TRBJ2-1|TRBV2|.|.
CASSEMPGTIHEQFF
TGTGCCAGCAGTGAAATGCCCGGGACAATCCATGAGCAGTTCTTC
>TRBJ2-7|TRBV6-6|TRBD2|.
CASSSQGGRMYEQYF
TGTGCCAGCTCCTCCCAGGGCGGGAGAATGTACGAGCAGTACTTC
>TRBJ2-7|TRBV7-6|.|.
CASSQGNGYEQYF
TGTGCCAGCAGTCAGGGTAATGGCTACGAGCAGTACTTC
>TRBJ2-7|TRBV9|.|.
CASSVVRGFHEQYF
TGTGCCAGCAGCGTAGTTCGAGGGTTTCACGAGCAGTACTTC
>TRBJ1-1|TRBV14|.|.
CASSQDRGFRTEAFF
TGTGCCAGCAGCCAAGATCGAGGGTTCCGCACTGAAGCTTTCTTT
>TRBJ1-1|TRBV28|.|.
CASSLLGMNTEAFF
TGTGCCAGCAGTTTATTAGGGATGAACACTGAAGCTTTCTTT
>TRBJ2-7|TRBV4-1|.|.
CASSQGTAARGEQYF
TGCGCCAGCAGCCAAGGGACTGCTGCCCGCGGCGAGCAGTACTTC
>TRBJ2-5|TRBV4-1|TRBD2|.
CASSHGLAGAERETQYF
TGCGCCAGCAGCCACGGACTAGCGGGAGCGGAGAGGGAGACCCAGTACTTC
>TRBJ1-4|TRBV15|.|.
CATSRARGTTNEKLFF
TGTGCCACCAGCAGGGCCCGGGGGACAACTAATGAAAAACTGTTTTTT
>TRBJ2-2|TRBV27|TRBD1|.
CASSSRQGWTGELFF
TGTGCCAGCAGTTCCCGACAGGGCTGGACCGGGGAGCTGTTTTTT
>TRBJ2-7|TRBV4-2|TRBD2|.
CASSQAAGGYEQYF
TGTGCCAGCAGCCAAGCGGCGGGGGGATACGAGCAGTACTTC
>TRBJ2-5|TRBV18|TRBD2|.
CASSPPRGTSGSKETQYF
TGTGCCAGCTCACCACCGAGAGGGACTAGCGGGAGTAAAGAGACCCAGTACTTC
>TRBJ2-5|TRBV7-7|.|.
CASSLALGNGGETQYF
TGTGCTAGCAGCTTAGCGCTAGGGAACGGAGGGGAGACCCAGTACTTC
>TRBJ2-2|TRBV7-9|TRBD2|.
CASDSSGRNTGELFF
TGTGCCAGCGATTCTAGCGGGAGAAACACCGGGGAGCTGTTTTTT
>TRBJ1-1|TRBV27|TRBD1|.
CASSGQGNTEAFF
TGTGCCAGCAGTGGACAGGGGAACACTGAAGCTTTCTTT
>TRBJ2-7|TRBV10-2|.|.
CASSESIRYEQYF
TGCGCCAGCAGTGAGTCGATTCGTTACGAGCAGTACTTC
>TRBJ2-7|TRBV5-1|TRBD2|.
CASSLGSGGSGEIYEQYF
TGCGCCAGCAGCTTGGGGAGCGGGGGTAGCGGGGAAATCTACGAGCAGTACTTC
>TRBJ2-1|TRBV4-1|TRBD2|once
CASSQGSGRSKNEQFF
TGCGCCAGCAGCCAGGGTAGCGGGAGATCTAAAAATGAGCAGTTCTTC
>TRBJ2-1|TRBV2|.|once
CALGTGYNEQFF
TGTGCCCTAGGAACAGGCTACAATGAGCAGTTCTTC
>TRBJ2-4|TRBV27|.|.
CASSRDGAKNIQYF
TGTGCCAGCAGCCGGGACGGAGCCAAAAACATTCAGTACTTC
>TRBJ2-7|TRBV28|TRBD2|.
CASSDGLAGNSYEQYF
TGTGCCAGCAGCGACGGACTAGCGGGGAACTCCTACGAGCAGTACTTC
>TRBJ1-4|TRBV9|TRBD1|.
CASSVGQGDEKLFF
TGTGCCAGCAGCGTGGGACAGGGGGATGAAAAACTGTTTTTT
>TRBJ2-7|TRBV28|.|.
CASTFYGQRYEQYF
TGTGCCAGCACCTTTTATGGACAGCGCTACGAGCAGTACTTC
>TRBJ2-1|TRBV7-8|TRBD2|.
CASSLAGGLMSEQFF
TGTGCCAGCAGCCTAGCGGGAGGGTTAATGAGTGAGCAGTTCTTC
>TRBJ1-5|TRBV7-6|.|.
CASSLTKPGPGSNQPQHF
TGTGCCAGCAGCTTAACGAAGCCTGGACCGGGGAGCAATCAGCCCCAGCATTTT
>TRBJ2-7|TRBV10-3|TRBD2|.
CATYQAGASYEQYF
TGTGCCACCTACCAAGCGGGAGCTTCCTACGAGCAGTACTTC
>TRBJ1-1|TRBV5-4|.|.
CASSPRPNTEAFF
TGTGCCAGCAGCCCCAGGCCGAACACTGAAGCTTTCTTT
>TRBJ2-2|TRBV7-9|TRBD2|once
CASSHPRRREGNTGELFF
TGTGCCAGCAGCCATCCGCGGAGGCGGGAGGGTAATACCGGGGAGCTGTTTTTT
>TRBJ2-2|TRBV18|.|.
CASSPRSGPGTGELFF
TGTGCCAGCTCTCCAAGGTCAGGCCCTGGGACCGGGGAGCTGTTTTTT
>TRBJ2-1|TRBV5-5|TRBD2|.
CASGRGDEQFF
TGTGCCAGTGGGAGGGGTGATGAGCAGTTCTTC
>TRBJ1-5|TRBV7-8|.|.
CASSQRQANQPQHF
TGTGCCAGCAGCCAGAGACAGGCTAATCAGCCCCAGCATTTT
>TRBJ2-7|TRBV7-6|.|.
CASSLEQEIRYEQYF
TGTGCCAGCAGCTTGGAACAAGAAATAAGATACGAGCAGTACTTC
>TRBJ2-7|TRBV28|.|once
CASSLDVAYEQYF
TGTGCCAGCAGTTTGGACGTTGCCTACGAGCAGTACTTC
>TRBJ1-2|TRBV27|.|.
CASNPGAGLSYGYTF
TGTGCCAGCAACCCCGGTGCGGGTTTAAGCTATGGCTACACCTTC
>TRBJ2-2|TRBV15|.|.
CATSRDQGSGELFF
TGTGCCACCAGCAGAGATCAGGGGTCCGGGGAGCTGTTTTTT
>TRBJ2-3|TRBV7-2|TRBD2|.
CASSSATNQLAGSTDTQYF
TGTGCCAGCAGCTCCGCAACAAACCAATTAGCGGGAAGCACAGATACGCAGTATTTT
>TRBJ2-2|TRBV15|.|.
CATSSTSHNTGELFF
TGTGCCACCAGCAGTACTAGCCACAACACCGGGGAGCTGTTTTTT
>TRBJ2-7|TRBV4-3|.|.
CASSQDPQSGGRPIDEQYF
TGCGCCAGCAGCCAAGATCCCCAATCTGGGGGGAGACCCATCGACGAGCAGTACTTC
>TRBJ1-2|TRBV28|.|once
CASRFLQGYGYTF
TGTGCCAGCAGATTCCTGCAGGGCTATGGCTACACCTTC
>TRBJ2-1|TRBV7-6|TRBD2|.
CASSPSGTSVNEQFF
TGTGCCAGCAGCCCCTCCGGGACTAGCGTCAATGAGCAGTTCTTC
>TRBJ2-4|TRBV7-2|.|.
CASSNIVDKNIQYF
TGTGCCAGCAGTAACATAGTTGACAAAAACATTCAGTACTTC
>TRBJ2-1|TRBV7-9|TRBD2|.
CASSSGLAGTSYNEQFF
TGTGCCAGCAGCTCGGGACTAGCGGGTACATCCTACAATGAGCAGTTCTTC
>TRBJ2-1|TRBV7-6|TRBD2|.
CASSFGTSGPNNEQFF
TGTGCCAGCAGCTTTGGGACTAGCGGGCCAAACAATGAGCAGTTCTTC
>TRBJ2-7|TRBV27|TRBD1|.
CASRPGTGAHEQYF
TGTGCCAGCAGACCCGGGACAGGGGCCCACGAGCAGTACTTC
>TRBJ2-2|TRBV7-9|.|.
CASSGRFSHQNTGELFF
TGTGCCAGCAGCGGTCGGTTCTCACATCAGAACACCGGGGAGCTGTTTTTT
>TRBJ1-1|TRBV2|.|.
CASSGDLNTEAFF
TGTGCCAGCAGTGGAGATTTGAACACTGAAGCTTTCTTT
>TRBJ2-3|TRBV7-2|.|.
CASSLVGADTQYF
TGTGCCAGCAGCTTAGTGGGGGCAGATACGCAGTATTTT
>TRBJ1-1|TRBV2|.|.
CASRTTNTEAFF
TGTGCCAGCCGGACAACGAACACTGAAGCTTTCTTT
>TRBJ2-1|TRBV6-5|.|once
CATLDGAYEQFF
TGTGCCACCCTCGATGGGGCCTATGAGCAGTTCTTC
>TRBJ1-4|TRBV7-9|.|once
CASSNRITTNEKLFF
TGTGCCAGCAGCAACAGAATAACAACTAATGAAAAACTGTTTTTT
>TRBJ2-1|TRBV27|TRBD1|.
CASRLGQGRYNEQFF
TGTGCCAGCAGGCTAGGACAGGGGAGGTACAATGAGCAGTTCTTC
>TRBJ2-7|TRBV11-2|TRBD2|.
CASSLRLAGGNEQYF
TGTGCCAGCAGCTTGAGGCTAGCGGGAGGCAACGAGCAGTACTTC